The clone carrying this TCR beta chain appeared once. These data belong to a study of shared clonotypes between healthy human individuals. The authors split each subset's genomic DNA evenly across several immunoSEQ plates. Unsorted PBMC contributed 250 to 300 ng DNA, 30,000 to 35,000 T cell genomes, to each replicate PCR. In the study's own analysis: There were no quality scores in the junction-only immunoSEQ sequences, so filtering differed. Using immunoSEQ multiplex PCR, the repertoire was profiled, and TCRdb retains in-frame clones only, with some absent. The V and J calls and clone size were taken over from that table, and D and trimming were inferred from the DNA. The table lists a few hundred thousand clones, around 76% of them singletons. The germline gives CDR1 SNHLY, CDR2 FYNNEI. There are 12 residues in the CDR3. V was shortened by 4 bases and J by 7 bases, with 7 bases between the two germline ends.

The chain recombines TRBV2 with TRBJ1-4, with a possible D match to TRBD1 (5 bases). Sequencing was carried out using PBMCs. The receptor was isolated from a woman aged 40 to 55 in good health. Some clones in this sample may be carry-over from other donors' samples. CDR3 sequence: CASSGGGEKLFF. CDR3 nucleotide sequence: TGTGCCAGCAGTGGGGGCGGTGAAAAACTGTTTTTT.